A selection of T cell receptor beta chains follows, all from one sample in a study of cytomegalovirus exposure and HLA in healthy donors. Sequencing used immunoSEQ multiplex PCR; TCRdb keeps in-frame clones, though not all of them. The sample holds roughly 83,000 clones, more than 70% seen once. The material sequenced was PBMCs. The receptors shown here come from a man aged 55 to 70 in good health and CMV-seronegative. Each CDR3 is given with its conserved first and last residue. Each record gives: V gene, D gene, J gene, clone size, CDR3 protein, CDR3 DNA. A D gene is named only where the DNA matches it firmly. Size tells how often a clone was seen (once, few, many) or the class of an expanded clone, and some rows leave it out.

V gene: TRBV19
D gene: NA
J gene: TRBJ1-1
clone size: NA
CDR3 protein: CASSNRELVNTEAFF
CDR3 DNA: TGTGCCAGTAGTAATCGAGAGCTGGTGAACACTGAAGCTTTCTTT

V gene: TRBV19
D gene: TRBD2
J gene: TRBJ2-3
clone size: NA
CDR3 protein: CASTASGGVTDTQYF
CDR3 DNA: TGTGCCAGTACCGCTAGCGGGGGGGTCACAGATACGCAGTATTTT

V gene: TRBV4-2
D gene: TRBD2
J gene: TRBJ2-7
clone size: NA
CDR3 protein: CASSQDLLAEYEQYF
CDR3 DNA: TGTGCCAGCAGCCAAGATCTACTAGCGGAATACGAGCAGTACTTC

V gene: TRBV5-1
D gene: TRBD2
J gene: TRBJ2-1
clone size: NA
CDR3 protein: CASSFSGGSYNEQFF
CDR3 DNA: TGCGCCAGCAGCTTTAGCGGGGGATCCTACAATGAGCAGTTCTTC

V gene: TRBV7-9
D gene: TRBD1
J gene: TRBJ1-1
clone size: few
CDR3 protein: CASSLTTGGNTEAFF
CDR3 DNA: TGTGCCAGCAGCTTGACGACAGGGGGTAACACTGAAGCTTTCTTT

V gene: TRBV29-1
D gene: TRBD2
J gene: TRBJ2-1
clone size: NA
CDR3 protein: CSVSGGQYNEQFF
CDR3 DNA: TGCAGCGTCTCGGGAGGGCAATACAATGAGCAGTTCTTC

V gene: TRBV25-1
D gene: TRBD2
J gene: TRBJ2-3
clone size: NA
CDR3 protein: CASKSGLAGETDTQYF
CDR3 DNA: TGTGCCAGCAAATCGGGACTAGCGGGGGAAACAGATACGCAGTATTTT

V gene: TRBV19
D gene: NA
J gene: TRBJ1-1
clone size: NA
CDR3 protein: CARSEGLTEAFF
CDR3 DNA: TGTGCCAGATCGGAGGGGCTGACTGAAGCTTTCTTT

V gene: TRBV25-1
D gene: TRBD1
J gene: TRBJ1-1
clone size: NA
CDR3 protein: CASSQSGRGTGGNTEAFF
CDR3 DNA: TGTGCCAGCAGTCAATCTGGGCGGGGGACAGGGGGTAACACTGAAGCTTTCTTT

V gene: TRBV19
D gene: NA
J gene: TRBJ2-1
clone size: few
CDR3 protein: CASSMTHYGYNEQFF
CDR3 DNA: TGTGCCAGTAGTATGACCCACTACGGGTACAATGAGCAGTTCTTC

V gene: TRBV6-5
D gene: TRBD1
J gene: TRBJ1-2
clone size: NA
CDR3 protein: CASTGQGTYGYTF
CDR3 DNA: TGTGCCAGCACCGGACAGGGAACCTATGGCTACACCTTC

V gene: TRBV7-8
D gene: NA
J gene: TRBJ1-1
clone size: NA
CDR3 protein: CASSTNTEAFF
CDR3 DNA: TGTGCCAGCAGCACAAACACTGAAGCTTTCTTT

V gene: TRBV5-1
D gene: TRBD2
J gene: TRBJ2-3
clone size: NA
CDR3 protein: CASVSSGGTDTQYF
CDR3 DNA: TGCGCCAGCGTCTCTAGCGGGGGCACAGATACGCAGTATTTT

V gene: TRBV6-6
D gene: TRBD1
J gene: TRBJ2-1
clone size: NA
CDR3 protein: CASSYSGGLGNEQFF
CDR3 DNA: TGTGCCAGCAGTTACTCAGGGGGCCTGGGGAATGAGCAGTTCTTC

V gene: TRBV5-5
D gene: NA
J gene: TRBJ2-2
clone size: NA
CDR3 protein: CASRLSTGELFF
CDR3 DNA: TGTGCCAGCCGTCTGAGCACCGGGGAGCTGTTTTTT

V gene: TRBV21-1
D gene: NA
J gene: TRBJ2-7
clone size: few
CDR3 protein: CASRGAPASHEQYF
CDR3 DNA: TGTGCCAGCAGGGGGGCCCCTGCCTCGCACGAGCAGTACTTC

V gene: TRBV11-1
D gene: TRBD1
J gene: TRBJ2-7
clone size: NA
CDR3 protein: CASSFLRGPPSYEQYF
CDR3 DNA: TGTGCCAGCAGCTTCCTCAGGGGGCCTCCCTCCTACGAGCAGTACTTC

V gene: TRBV5-6
D gene: TRBD1
J gene: TRBJ2-3
clone size: NA
CDR3 protein: CASSQQGVDTQYF
CDR3 DNA: TGTGCCAGCAGCCAACAGGGGGTAGATACGCAGTATTTT

V gene: TRBV7-3
D gene: NA
J gene: TRBJ2-3
clone size: NA
CDR3 protein: CASSLSSGGGGTDTQYF
CDR3 DNA: TGTGCCAGCAGCTTATCGTCCGGAGGGGGGGGCACAGATACGCAGTATTTT

V gene: TRBV30
D gene: NA
J gene: TRBJ2-7
clone size: NA
CDR3 protein: CAWSPPSYEQYF
CDR3 DNA: TGTGCCTGGAGTCCCCCGTCCTACGAGCAGTACTTC

V gene: TRBV6-1
D gene: TRBD1
J gene: TRBJ1-5
clone size: NA
CDR3 protein: CASSEESGQGSNQPQHF
CDR3 DNA: TGTGCCAGCAGTGAAGAGTCTGGACAGGGCTCCAATCAGCCCCAGCATTTT

V gene: TRBV7-9
D gene: TRBD2
J gene: TRBJ2-5
clone size: NA
CDR3 protein: CASSPPRWASGDQETQYF
CDR3 DNA: TGTGCCAGCAGCCCCCCGCGATGGGCCAGCGGGGACCAAGAGACCCAGTACTTC

V gene: TRBV5-5
D gene: NA
J gene: TRBJ1-1
clone size: few
CDR3 protein: CASSLGPDINTEAFF
CDR3 DNA: TGTGCCAGCAGCTTGGGCCCTGACATAAACACTGAAGCTTTCTTT

V gene: TRBV7-6
D gene: NA
J gene: TRBJ1-1
clone size: NA
CDR3 protein: CASSADSNTEAFF
CDR3 DNA: TGTGCCAGCAGCGCGGACAGTAACACTGAAGCTTTCTTT

V gene: TRBV4-2
D gene: TRBD2
J gene: TRBJ2-3
clone size: NA
CDR3 protein: CASSAGGTVADTQYF
CDR3 DNA: TGTGCCAGCAGCGCGGGAGGGACCGTCGCAGATACGCAGTATTTT

V gene: TRBV25-1
D gene: NA
J gene: TRBJ2-7
clone size: NA
CDR3 protein: CASSDRVYEQYF
CDR3 DNA: TGTGCCAGCAGTGACAGGGTCTACGAGCAGTACTTC

V gene: TRBV5-1
D gene: TRBD1
J gene: TRBJ1-2
clone size: NA
CDR3 protein: CASSLGSGQSFLGYTF
CDR3 DNA: TGCGCCAGCAGCTTGGGTTCGGGACAGTCTTTCTTGGGCTACACCTTC

V gene: TRBV12-5
D gene: NA
J gene: TRBJ1-1
clone size: NA
CDR3 protein: CASALGGAGTEAFF
CDR3 DNA: TGTGCTAGTGCCCTCGGGGGGGCAGGCACTGAAGCTTTCTTT

V gene: TRBV19
D gene: TRBD1
J gene: TRBJ1-2
clone size: NA
CDR3 protein: CASTAQDRGYGYTF
CDR3 DNA: TGTGCCAGTACGGCTCAAGACAGGGGCTATGGCTACACCTTC

V gene: TRBV5-1
D gene: TRBD2
J gene: TRBJ2-3
clone size: few
CDR3 protein: CASAGGWTSGDTQYF
CDR3 DNA: TGCGCCAGCGCTGGGGGTTGGACTAGCGGGGATACGCAGTATTTT

V gene: TRBV11-2
D gene: TRBD2
J gene: TRBJ2-5
clone size: NA
CDR3 protein: CASRPSGGTQYF
CDR3 DNA: TGTGCCAGCAGACCCTCGGGAGGGACCCAGTACTTC

V gene: TRBV5-6
D gene: TRBD1
J gene: TRBJ2-7
clone size: NA
CDR3 protein: CASSARQGFYEQYF
CDR3 DNA: TGTGCCAGCAGCGCCCGACAGGGGTTCTACGAGCAGTACTTC

V gene: TRBV30
D gene: NA
J gene: TRBJ2-2
clone size: NA
CDR3 protein: CAGQARRGELFF
CDR3 DNA: TGTGCCGGCCAGGCGAGACGAGGGGAGCTGTTTTTT

V gene: TRBV30
D gene: NA
J gene: TRBJ1-1
clone size: NA
CDR3 protein: CAWIRRGGRTEAFF
CDR3 DNA: TGTGCCTGGATTAGGCGGGGAGGACGCACTGAAGCTTTCTTT

V gene: TRBV10-3
D gene: NA
J gene: TRBJ1-5
clone size: few
CDR3 protein: CAISLEQGGGQPQHF
CDR3 DNA: TGTGCCATCAGCCTCGAACAGGGTGGGGGTCAGCCCCAGCATTTT

V gene: TRBV4-1
D gene: TRBD2
J gene: TRBJ2-5
clone size: NA
CDR3 protein: CASSQFGLAGAETQYF
CDR3 DNA: TGCGCCAGCAGCCAATTCGGACTAGCGGGGGCGGAGACCCAGTACTTC

V gene: TRBV30
D gene: TRBD2
J gene: TRBJ2-5
clone size: NA
CDR3 protein: CAWSATSGGETQYF
CDR3 DNA: TGTGCCTGGAGTGCGACTAGCGGGGGGGAGACCCAGTACTTC

V gene: TRBV5-1
D gene: TRBD2
J gene: TRBJ2-7
clone size: once
CDR3 protein: CASSLAPTSGADEQYF
CDR3 DNA: TGCGCCAGCAGCTTGGCTCCGACTAGCGGGGCGGACGAGCAGTACTTC

V gene: TRBV13
D gene: TRBD1
J gene: TRBJ2-7
clone size: NA
CDR3 protein: CASSGQGHYEQYF
CDR3 DNA: TGTGCCAGCAGCGGACAGGGCCACTACGAGCAGTACTTC

V gene: TRBV6-1
D gene: TRBD1
J gene: TRBJ1-2
clone size: NA
CDR3 protein: CASTQDREGGYTF
CDR3 DNA: TGTGCCAGCACCCAGGACAGGGAAGGTGGCTACACCTTC

V gene: TRBV4-1
D gene: NA
J gene: TRBJ1-1
clone size: NA
CDR3 protein: CASSQDWRGTEAFF
CDR3 DNA: TGCGCCAGCAGCCAAGATTGGAGGGGCACTGAAGCTTTCTTT

V gene: TRBV19
D gene: TRBD2
J gene: TRBJ2-1
clone size: once
CDR3 protein: CASSIGTSGGNEQFF
CDR3 DNA: TGTGCCAGTAGTATCGGGACTAGCGGGGGCAATGAGCAGTTCTTC

V gene: TRBV7-9
D gene: TRBD2
J gene: TRBJ2-3
clone size: NA
CDR3 protein: CASTPGLAGGRVYF
CDR3 DNA: TGTGCCAGCACCCCGGGACTAGCGGGGGGCCGGGTGTATTTT

V gene: TRBV15
D gene: NA
J gene: TRBJ1-3
clone size: few
CDR3 protein: CATSSRLSGNTIYF
CDR3 DNA: TGTGCCACCAGCAGTCGTTTATCTGGAAACACCATATATTTT

V gene: TRBV10-2
D gene: NA
J gene: TRBJ1-2
clone size: NA
CDR3 protein: CASSDTTDGYTF
CDR3 DNA: TGCGCCAGCAGTGATACGACAGATGGCTACACCTTC

V gene: TRBV7-3
D gene: NA
J gene: TRBJ2-2
clone size: NA
CDR3 protein: CASSLMATAGELFF
CDR3 DNA: TGTGCCAGCAGCTTAATGGCCACCGCCGGGGAGCTGTTTTTT